The sequence of this T cell receptor beta chain was determined in a study of T cell clones after liver transplantation. Study-wide results and limits: Graft donor-reactive T cells may have migrated into the graft rather than being deleted. Post-transplant, graft-donor-reactive CD4 TCRbeta sequences in blood dropped significantly in most of the 8 subjects. Donor-reactive sequences fell more than third party-reactive ones, suggesting partial deletion.

CDR3 length equals 15 residues. V was pared by 3 bases and J by 0 bases, with 9 bases between. CDR1 and CDR2 from the germline V gene are KGHSH and LQKENI. As for this clone: Its antigen is undetermined.

CD3+CD4+ and CD3+CD8+ cells were FACS-sorted from thawed unstimulated PBMCs. The protocol was immunoSEQ multiplex PCR, while the TCRdb copy is restricted to in-frame clones and leaves out a portion. The table includes some 75,000 clones, about 80% detected once. The receptor was derived from a human donor who received a liver transplant. This specimen was CD4+ T cells from blood, taken before liver transplant. The J gene is TRBJ1-3, the V gene TRBV18, with D possibly being TRBD1 (6 bases). The CDR3 region has the DNA TGTGCCAGCTCACCGGTGGACAGCTCTGGAAACACCATATATTTT. Translating it yields CASSPVDSSGNTIYF.